These T cell receptor beta chains were read from a single sample in a study of a mutant IDH1 vaccine in newly diagnosed glioma. Measured with immunoSEQ multiplex PCR; TCRdb has only the in-frame clones, and not every one. The sample has around 52,000 clones; around 78% are singletons. These TCRs are of unknown antigen specificity. The input for sequencing was PBMCs, taken from a glioma patient whose treatment included an IDH1 peptide vaccine. Receptors originate from a man in his forties with glioma. Both conserved end residues are part of each CDR3. Each record gives: V gene, J gene, D gene, CDR3 protein. A D gene is named only where the DNA matches it firmly.

v_call: TRBV2; j_call: TRBJ1-2; d_call: TRBD1; cdr3_aa: CASTLDRGVNNYGYTF
v_call: TRBV5-1; j_call: TRBJ2-3; d_call: TRBD2; cdr3_aa: CASSVGTSGGDTQYF
v_call: TRBV4-1; j_call: TRBJ2-5; d_call: TRBD2; cdr3_aa: CASSHLRGTSGRYQETQYF
v_call: TRBV12-5; j_call: TRBJ1-3; d_call: -; cdr3_aa: CASGLEKTGASGNTIYF
v_call: TRBV29-1; j_call: TRBJ1-1; d_call: -; cdr3_aa: CSVYKGSRAEAFF
v_call: TRBV2; j_call: TRBJ2-1; d_call: -; cdr3_aa: CASSAPGRASSYNEQFF
v_call: TRBV27; j_call: TRBJ1-4; d_call: -; cdr3_aa: CASSSSPSNEKLFF
v_call: TRBV6-1; j_call: TRBJ1-5; d_call: -; cdr3_aa: CASSDDPGTRNQPQHF
v_call: TRBV7-9; j_call: TRBJ1-5; d_call: -; cdr3_aa: CASSSEHQPQHF
v_call: TRBV6-1; j_call: TRBJ1-3; d_call: -; cdr3_aa: CASRDSGTPGNTIYF